This entry features one T cell receptor beta chain sequence. This sample is drawn from a study of control samples from healthy donors and cancer patients. Repertoires were generated with immunoSEQ multiplex PCR, while TCRdb's copy carries only in-frame clones and drops some. The repertoire consists of roughly 400,000 clones, with approximately 92% occurring once and the leading ten covering around 6.4%. The sequenced sample consisted of PBMCs. The receptor was isolated from a man aged 40-49 years with head and neck cancer.

The CDR3 DNA reads TGTGCCAGCAGCTTATACTGGGACACCGGGGAGCTGTTTTTT. Translated, it gives CASSLYWDTGELFF. This chain connects TRBV11-1 to TRBJ2-2; D not resolved. Trimming took 2 bases from V and 3 from J, leaving 7 bases between them. Germline CDR1 reads SGHAT; CDR2 reads FQDESV (reference sequence). The CDR3 runs 14 residues.